This T cell receptor (beta chain) was captured by sequencing in a study of T cells in Graves' hyperthyroidism and ophthalmopathy. General study results and limits: By a 13 V-J model, ophthalmopathy was set apart from stable hyperthyroidism.

There are 14 residues in the CDR3. The cohort's ophthalmopathy patients, a group with duration under 3 months, had a Clinical Activity Score of at least 3 and a NOSPECS grade of at least 4. Cells are PBMCs isolated from over 7.5 ml of fresh blood. TCR beta CDR3 sequences were amplified from RNA transcripts. The HTBI set primed first-round TCR CDR3 RT-PCR. TCRdb re-derived calls from the multiplex PCR reads in MiXCR, one entry per CDR3 protein. Of about 600,000 distinct CDR3 sequences in the sample, more than 12% were seen once. In the case of this clonotype: Its antigen is still unknown. At one of its ends the junction is not consistent with the germline gene, which may arise from a read error.

J is TRBJ2-1 and V is TRBV12-3 or TRBV12-4; TRBD1 matches at 7 bases. Sequencing input: blood. This sequence was found in a woman aged 50 to 60 with Graves' ophthalmopathy. The CDR3 DNA reads TGTGCCAGCAGTTTAAGGGACAGAAACAATGAGCAGCTCTTC. Its protein product is CASSLRDRNNEQLF.